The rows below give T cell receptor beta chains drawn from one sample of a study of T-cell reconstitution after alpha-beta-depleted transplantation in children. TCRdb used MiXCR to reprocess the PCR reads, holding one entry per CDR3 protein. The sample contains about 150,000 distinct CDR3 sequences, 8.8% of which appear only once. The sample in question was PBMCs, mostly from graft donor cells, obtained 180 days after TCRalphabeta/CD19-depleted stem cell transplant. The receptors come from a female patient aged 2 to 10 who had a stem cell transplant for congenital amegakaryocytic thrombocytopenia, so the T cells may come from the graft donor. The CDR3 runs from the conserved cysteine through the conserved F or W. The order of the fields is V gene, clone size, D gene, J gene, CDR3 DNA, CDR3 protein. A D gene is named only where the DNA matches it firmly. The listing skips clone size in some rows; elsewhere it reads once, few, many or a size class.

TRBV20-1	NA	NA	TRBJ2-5	TGCAGTGCCCGAAGGGACGGGGTCCGGGAGACCCAGTACTTC	CSARRDGVRETQYF
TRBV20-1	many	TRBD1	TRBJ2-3	TGCAGTGCTAGAGTTGTGGCGATCCGGGACAGGGGAACAGATACGCAGTATTTT	CSARVVAIRDRGTDTQYF
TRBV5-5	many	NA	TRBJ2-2	TGTGCCAGCAGCTTGACAGGATGGAACACCGGGGAGCTGTTTTTT	CASSLTGWNTGELFF
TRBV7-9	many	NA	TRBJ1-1	TGTGCCAGCCTTACTGCGGACACTGAAGCTTTCTTT	CASLTADTEAFF
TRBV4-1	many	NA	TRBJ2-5	TGCGCCAGCAGCCAAGAGGGCAGTAAAGAGACCCAGTACTTC	CASSQEGSKETQYF
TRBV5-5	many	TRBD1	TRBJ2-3	TGTGCCAGCAGCTTAACCCTCCGGGACAGTCTCACAGATACGCAGTATTTT	CASSLTLRDSLTDTQYF
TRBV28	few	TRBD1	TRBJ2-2	TGTGCCACCCAGCGGCCCAGGGGGCCAGGTGGGGAGCTGTTTTTT	CATQRPRGPGGELFF
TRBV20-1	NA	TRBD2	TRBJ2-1	TGCAGTGCGCCAATAGCGGGAGGCCTCCCCAATGAGCAGTTCTTC	CSAPIAGGLPNEQFF
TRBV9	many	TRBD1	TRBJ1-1	TGTGCCAGCAGCCTACAGGGGGCGCTTCCGGCTTTCTTT	CASSLQGALPAFF
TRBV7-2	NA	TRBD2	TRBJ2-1	TGTGCCAGCAGCTTAGTCGGGACTAGCGCCAATGAGCAGTTCTTC	CASSLVGTSANEQFF
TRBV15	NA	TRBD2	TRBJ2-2	TGTGCCACCAGCAGGGGACTAGCGGGAACCGGGGAGCTGTTTTTT	CATSRGLAGTGELFF
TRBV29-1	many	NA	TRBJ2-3	TGCAGCGCCACGACAGGAGGAGATACGCAGTATTTT	CSATTGGDTQYF
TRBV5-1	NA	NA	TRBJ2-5	TGCGCCAGCAGCTTCGAACCCCGGGGGATGGAGACCCAGTACTTC	CASSFEPRGMETQYF
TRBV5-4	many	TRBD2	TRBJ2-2	TGTGCCAGCAGCCGTTGGCGGGCTAGCGGGACCGCCGGGGAGCTGTTTTTT	CASSRWRASGTAGELFF
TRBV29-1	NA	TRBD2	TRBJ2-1	TGCAGCGTTGTGCCGGAGCCTAGCGGGATCAATGAGCAGTTCTTC	CSVVPEPSGINEQFF
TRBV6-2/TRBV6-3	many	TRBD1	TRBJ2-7	TGTGCCAGCAGTTTGGACGGACAGGGGGAAGAGCAGTACTTC	CASSLDGQGEEQYF
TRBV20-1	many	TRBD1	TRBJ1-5	TGCAGTGCTTCCGGGACAGGGGAAATGGGCAATCAGCCCCAGCATTTT	CSASGTGEMGNQPQHF
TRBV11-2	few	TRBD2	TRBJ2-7	TGTGCCAGCAGCTTCGGGAGCGGGAGTAGGGCCTACGAGCAGTACTTC	CASSFGSGSRAYEQYF
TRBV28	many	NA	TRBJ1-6	TGTGCCAGCCTGCCAGGGAATAATTCACCCCTCCACTTT	CASLPGNNSPLHF
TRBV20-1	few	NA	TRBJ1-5	TGCAGTGCTAGAGGCCGGGGACTGAGCAATCAGCCCCAGCATTTT	CSARGRGLSNQPQHF